The text below deals with one TCR beta chain. The sample is drawn from a study of OX40 agonist ivuxolimab in advanced cancers. This CDR3 region has 12 residues. From germline, CDR1 is MDHEN and CDR2 SYDVKM. Trimming removed 6 bases from V and 4 bases from J; junction bases left unmatched: 1. Measured with immunoSEQ multiplex PCR; TCRdb has only the in-frame clones, and not every one. This table has fewer than 120,000 clones, around nine tenths appearing once. The material sequenced was CD4+ or CD8+ T cells sorted from blood, taken in a trial of the OX40 agonist ivuxolimab. The chain joins TRBV28 to TRBJ1-2; TRBD1 matches at 8 bases. The source is an adult with an advanced solid tumor such as melanoma, head and neck, liver or kidney cancer. Here the CDR3 DNA reads TGTGCCAGCAGCACAGGGGGCTATGGCTACACCTTC. It yields the protein CASSTGGYGYTF.